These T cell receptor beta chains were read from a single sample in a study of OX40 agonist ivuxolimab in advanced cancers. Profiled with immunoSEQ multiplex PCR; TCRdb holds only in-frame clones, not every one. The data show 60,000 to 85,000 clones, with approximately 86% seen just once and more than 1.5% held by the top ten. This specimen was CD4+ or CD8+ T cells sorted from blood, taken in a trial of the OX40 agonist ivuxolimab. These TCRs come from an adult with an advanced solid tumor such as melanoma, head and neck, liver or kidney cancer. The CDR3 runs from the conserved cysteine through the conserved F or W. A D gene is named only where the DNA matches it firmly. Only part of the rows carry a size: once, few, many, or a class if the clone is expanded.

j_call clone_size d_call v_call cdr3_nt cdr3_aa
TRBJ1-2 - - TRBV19 TGTGCCAGTAGTGCACAGGAAAACTATGGCTACACCTTC CASSAQENYGYTF
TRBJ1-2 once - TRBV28 TGTGCCAGCTCCGATACGGGGGGGCGCGGTGGCTACACCTTC CASSDTGGRGGYTF
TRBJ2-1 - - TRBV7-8 TGTGCCAGCAGCTTAGTCCCCCCCTGGAATGAGCAGTTCTTC CASSLVPPWNEQFF
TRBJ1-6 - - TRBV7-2 TGTGCCAGCAGCTTAGCACCAGGGGCCAGCGGTTCACCCCTCCACTTT CASSLAPGASGSPLHF
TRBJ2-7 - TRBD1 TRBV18 TGTGCCAGCGGATTCTCGGGACAGGGCTACGAGCAGTACTTC CASGFSGQGYEQYF
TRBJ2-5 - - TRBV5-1 TGCGCCAGCCTCGCCTGGGCCCATCGAGAGACCCAGTACTTC CASLAWAHRETQYF
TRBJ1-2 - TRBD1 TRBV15 TGTGCCACCAGCAGAGATCCTCAGGGGGCGGGCTACACCTTC CATSRDPQGAGYTF
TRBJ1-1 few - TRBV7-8 TGTGCCAGCAGCCTCCCTCCGGGGACTGAAGCTTTCTTT CASSLPPGTEAFF
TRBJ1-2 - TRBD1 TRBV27 TGTGCCAGCTTTGCTACCTCGGGACAGCCTAACTATGGCTACACCTTC CASFATSGQPNYGYTF
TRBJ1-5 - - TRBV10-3 TGTGCCACCAGCGCAGAGAATCAGCCCCAGCATTTT CATSAENQPQHF